This T cell receptor beta chain was sequenced during a study of T-cell memory formation after mild COVID-19. This clonotype came up many times. TCRdb used MiXCR to reprocess the 5' RACE reads, holding one entry per CDR3 protein. The table records 50,000 to 70,000 distinct CDR3 sequences, 12% of them present only once. This receptor was identified in a man in his late teens or twenties who had mild COVID-19 (a few samples of this study predate the infection). Cell type and time point are not known. Sequences were obtained from PBMCs or a T cell subset sorted from them (not recorded which).

The chain's CDR3 is CSARSSGRVGTGELFF. As DNA, the CDR3 is TGCAGTGCTAGGTCCTCGGGGAGGGTCGGTACCGGGGAGCTGTTTTTT. The rearrangement uses TRBV20-1 and TRBJ2-2; TRBD2 aligns across 7 bases. With V trimmed by 3 bases and J by 5 bases, 12 bases remained unmatched. This CDR3 region has 16 residues. From germline, CDR1 is DFQATT and CDR2 SNEGSKA (reference sequence).